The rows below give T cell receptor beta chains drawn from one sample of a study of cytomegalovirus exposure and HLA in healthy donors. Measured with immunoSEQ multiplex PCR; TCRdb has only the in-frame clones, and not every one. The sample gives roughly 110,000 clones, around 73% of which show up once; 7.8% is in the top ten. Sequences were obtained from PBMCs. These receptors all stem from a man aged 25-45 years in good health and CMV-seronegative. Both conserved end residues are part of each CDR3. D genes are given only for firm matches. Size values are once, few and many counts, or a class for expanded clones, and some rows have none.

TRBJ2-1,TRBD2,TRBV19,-,TGTGCCAGTAGCCCCGAGACTAGCGGGAGGTACAATGAGCAGTTCTTC,CASSPETSGRYNEQFF
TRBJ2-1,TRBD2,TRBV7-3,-,TGTGCCAGCAGCGGGACTAGCGGGAAGCTTTCGGATGAGCAGTTCTTC,CASSGTSGKLSDEQFF
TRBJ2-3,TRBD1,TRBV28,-,TGTGCCAGCAGTCCCGTCTTGGACAGGCATACGCAGTATTTT,CASSPVLDRHTQYF
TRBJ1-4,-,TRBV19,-,TGTGCCAGTAGTATACCTGGAGCAACTAATGAAAAACTGTTTTTT,CASSIPGATNEKLFF
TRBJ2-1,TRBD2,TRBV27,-,TGTGCCAGCAGTTTAGGGGCTAGCGGGACGAATGAGCAGTTCTTC,CASSLGASGTNEQFF
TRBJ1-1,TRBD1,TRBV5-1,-,TGCGCCAGCAGACAGGGGGCTGAAACTGAAGCTTTCTTT,CASRQGAETEAFF
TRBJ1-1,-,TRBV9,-,TGTGCCAGCAGCGTAGGATCCCGGGGTAACACTGAAGCTTTCTTT,CASSVGSRGNTEAFF
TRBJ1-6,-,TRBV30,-,TGTGCCTGGAGTAAAGGGGGCTCCTATAATTCACCCCTCCACTTT,CAWSKGGSYNSPLHF
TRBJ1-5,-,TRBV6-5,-,TGTGCCAGCAGTTTACGGGGGGGCGCCGGTCAGCCCCAGCATTTT,CASSLRGGAGQPQHF
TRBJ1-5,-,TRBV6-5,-,TGTGCCAGCAGGCCCGGGACTGCTAGCAATCAGCCCCAGCATTTT,CASRPGTASNQPQHF
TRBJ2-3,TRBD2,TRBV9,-,TGTGCCAGCAGCCCATCGTCCGGGACTAGAGTTGTAGATACGCAGTATTTT,CASSPSSGTRVVDTQYF
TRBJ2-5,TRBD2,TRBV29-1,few,TGCAGCTTCAGGACTAGCGGGAGAAAATCTGAGACCCAGTACTTC,CSFRTSGRKSETQYF
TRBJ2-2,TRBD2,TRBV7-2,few,TGTGCCAGCAGCTCGCAAGCGGGAGGCACCGGGGAGCTGTTTTTT,CASSSQAGGTGELFF
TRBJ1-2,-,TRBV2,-,TGTGCCATTACCTCAGGGAACTATGGCTACACCTTC,CAITSGNYGYTF
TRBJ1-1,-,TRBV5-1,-,TGCGCCAGCAGCTCTAAAGGGGACACTGAAGCTTTCTTT,CASSSKGDTEAFF
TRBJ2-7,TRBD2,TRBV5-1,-,TGCGCCAGCAGCTCCCAGCGGGGAGGGGACTACGAGCAGTACTTC,CASSSQRGGDYEQYF
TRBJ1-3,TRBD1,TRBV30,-,TGTGCCGGGACGAGGGACAGCTCTGGAAACACCATATATTTT,CAGTRDSSGNTIYF
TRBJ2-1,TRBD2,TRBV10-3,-,TGTGCCATCAGTGAGCCCGCAGGTGGGGCGGGAGGCCACAATGAGCAGTTCTTC,CAISEPAGGAGGHNEQFF
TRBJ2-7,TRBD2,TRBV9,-,TGTGCCAGCAGCGTAGATTTGGCGGGAGGGCCTTACGAGCAGTACTTC,CASSVDLAGGPYEQYF
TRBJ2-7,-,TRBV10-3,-,TGTGCCATCAGCAGGACTGTCTACGAGCAGTACTTC,CAISRTVYEQYF
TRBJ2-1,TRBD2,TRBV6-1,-,TGTGCCAGCAGTCCTCCTGCGGGGGGCAATGAGCAGTTCTTC,CASSPPAGGNEQFF
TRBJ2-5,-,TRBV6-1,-,TGTGCCAGCAGCGGGATCCTGCGGGGAGAGACCCAGTACTTC,CASSGILRGETQYF
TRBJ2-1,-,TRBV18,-,TGTGCCAGCTCACCAATACCCGGCAATGAGCAGTTCTTC,CASSPIPGNEQFF
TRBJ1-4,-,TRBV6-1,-,TGTGCCAGCGCCACGTCCGGGGGTGAAAAACTGTTTTTT,CASATSGGEKLFF